This T cell receptor (beta chain) was documented in a study of tumor-infiltrating lymphocytes in primary liver carcinoma. Broader study findings: With p = 0.039, the top-250-clone fraction in tumors significantly exceeded that in blood.

V was pared by 2 bases and J by 5 bases, with 7 bases between. The CDR3 loop spans 12 amino acids. Germline V gives CDR1 MNHEY, CDR2 SVGAGI. They got blood RNA out of unsorted whole blood and also pulled out germline DNA. Notes on this clonotype: Its antigen is not identified.

Production of TCR beta cDNA used roughly 480 ng total RNA together with a constant-region primer. A slightly modified ARM-PCR protocol with three nested multiplex PCR rounds produced these TCR beta libraries. In the first two PCR rounds, TRBV1-TRBV30 forward primers were paired with a C-beta reverse primer, and each round lasted roughly 9 cycles. TCRdb independently ran MiXCR on the multiplex PCR reads; one entry per CDR3 protein. The table shows 150,000 to 200,000 distinct CDR3 sequences, with over 45% occurring only once. The genes are TRBV6-5 and TRBJ2-7; D is undetermined. This receptor was obtained from a middle-aged man with primary liver carcinoma and hepatitis B virus infection. Sequencing input: peripheral blood. CDR3: CASSYPLHEQYF. The CDR3 DNA reads as TGTGCCAGCAGTTACCCGCTTCACGAGCAGTACTTC.